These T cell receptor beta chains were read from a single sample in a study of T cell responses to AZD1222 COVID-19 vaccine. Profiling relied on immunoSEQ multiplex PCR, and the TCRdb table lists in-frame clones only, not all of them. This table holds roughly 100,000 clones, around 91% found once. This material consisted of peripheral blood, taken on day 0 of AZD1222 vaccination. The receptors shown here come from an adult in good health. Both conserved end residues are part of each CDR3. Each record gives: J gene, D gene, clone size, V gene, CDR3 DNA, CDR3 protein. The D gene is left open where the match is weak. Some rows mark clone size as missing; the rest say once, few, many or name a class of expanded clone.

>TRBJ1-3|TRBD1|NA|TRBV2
TGTGCCAGCAGTGCTCACAGGGGCTCTGGAAACACCATATATTTT
CASSAHRGSGNTIYF
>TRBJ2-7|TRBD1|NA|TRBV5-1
TGCGCCAGCAGCCCCACGGACAGGCCCTTGATGGAGCAGTACTTC
CASSPTDRPLMEQYF
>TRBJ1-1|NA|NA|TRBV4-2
TGTGCCAGCAGCCAAGGGATAGGTAAGGTCTTGAACACTGAAGCTTTCTTT
CASSQGIGKVLNTEAFF
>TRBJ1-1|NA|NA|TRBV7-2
TGTGCCAGCAGCTTAGAAGGCGGCCAGCTGAACACTGAAGCTTTCTTT
CASSLEGGQLNTEAFF
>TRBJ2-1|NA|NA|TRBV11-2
TGTGCCAGCAGCTCCGCCGGACTTAGAAATGAGCAGTTCTTC
CASSSAGLRNEQFF
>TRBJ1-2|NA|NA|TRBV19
TGTGCCAGTAGCATAGACAGTAACTATGGCTACACCTTC
CASSIDSNYGYTF
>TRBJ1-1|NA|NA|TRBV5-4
TGTGCCAGCAACCCCACGGGGGCCCAGAACACTGAAGCTTTCTTT
CASNPTGAQNTEAFF
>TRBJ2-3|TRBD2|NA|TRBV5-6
TGTGCCAGCAGCTCCGGGACTAGCCGGATAAACACAGATACGCAGTATTTT
CASSSGTSRINTDTQYF
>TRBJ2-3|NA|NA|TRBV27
TGTGCCAGCAGTTTGGGCTTAGGGGGACGCTCGCTAGATACGCAGTATTTT
CASSLGLGGRSLDTQYF
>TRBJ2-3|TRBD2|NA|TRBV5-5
TGTGCCAGCAGCAGCGGGACTACCATCACAGATACGCAGTATTTT
CASSSGTTITDTQYF
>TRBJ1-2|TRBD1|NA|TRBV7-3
TGTGCCAGCAGTCTCGACAGGGGGTCTGGCTACACCTTC
CASSLDRGSGYTF
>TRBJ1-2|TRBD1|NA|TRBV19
TGTGCCAGTAGTATGGGGACACAGGGGCCGGTGGATAACTATGGCTACACCTTC
CASSMGTQGPVDNYGYTF
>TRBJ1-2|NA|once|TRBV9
TGTGCCAGCAGCGTAATGGCGGGGCCGGGCTCTGGCTACACCTTC
CASSVMAGPGSGYTF
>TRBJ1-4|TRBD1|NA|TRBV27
TGTGCCAGCACCCCCAATTGGGACAGAGGAGAAAAACTGTTTTTT
CASTPNWDRGEKLFF
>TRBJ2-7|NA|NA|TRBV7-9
TGTGCCAGCAGCTTATCGGGCTCCTACGAGCAGTACTTC
CASSLSGSYEQYF
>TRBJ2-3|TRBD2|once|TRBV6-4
TGTGCCAGCAGTGAGAGCGGGGGGAACACAGATACGCAGTATTTT
CASSESGGNTDTQYF
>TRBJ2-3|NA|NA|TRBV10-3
TGTGCCATCAGTGAGTCATTAGATACGCAGTATTTT
CAISESLDTQYF
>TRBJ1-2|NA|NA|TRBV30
TGTGCCTGGAGTGGGTCGGGGGCGGCTGGCTACACCTTC
CAWSGSGAAGYTF
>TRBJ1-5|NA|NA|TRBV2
TGTGCCAGCAGGGTTGGGATGGATCAGCCCCAGCATTTT
CASRVGMDQPQHF
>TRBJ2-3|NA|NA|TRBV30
TGTGCCTGGAAAGGGGACCCCACAGATACGCAGTATTTT
CAWKGDPTDTQYF
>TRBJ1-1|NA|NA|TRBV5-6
TGTGCCAGCAGCTTGTTAGGGACTCATAACACTGAAGCTTTCTTT
CASSLLGTHNTEAFF
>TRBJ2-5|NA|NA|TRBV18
TGTGCCAGCTCATTCGAAGAGACCCAGTACTTC
CASSFEETQYF
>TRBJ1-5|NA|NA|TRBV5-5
TGTGCCAGTGGGTGGCAGAGCAATCAGCCCCAGCATTTT
CASGWQSNQPQHF
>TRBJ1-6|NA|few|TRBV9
TGTGCCAGCAGCGTAAGGGCCGGAGGATCACCCCTCCACTTT
CASSVRAGGSPLHF
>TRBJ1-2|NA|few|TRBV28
TGTGCCAGCAGTACCGGGTCGGACTACGTTTATGGCTACACCTTC
CASSTGSDYVYGYTF
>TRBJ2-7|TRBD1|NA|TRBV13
TGTGCCAGCCAGACAGGGGGGACGTACGAGCAGTACTTC
CASQTGGTYEQYF
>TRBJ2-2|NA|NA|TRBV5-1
TGCGCCAGCAGCTTGGAGACCGGGGAGCTGTTTTTT
CASSLETGELFF
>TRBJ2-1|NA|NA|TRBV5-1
TGCGCCAGCAGCTTGGCCCCAATGGGGGACTACAATGAGCAGTTCTTC
CASSLAPMGDYNEQFF
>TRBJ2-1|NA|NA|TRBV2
TGTGCCAGCAGTGAAGATCTTTCTGGTGAGCAGTTCTTC
CASSEDLSGEQFF
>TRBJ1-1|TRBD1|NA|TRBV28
TGTGCCAGCAGTTTATTGGGGGGACAGGTGAACACTGAAGCTTTCTTT
CASSLLGGQVNTEAFF
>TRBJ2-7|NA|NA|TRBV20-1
TGCAGTGCTCGACAGGACTACGAGCAGTACTTC
CSARQDYEQYF
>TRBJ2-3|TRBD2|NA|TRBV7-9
TGTGCCAGCAGCCCCCGTACTAGCGGGGGGGTCGCGGTGACAGATACGCAGTATTTT
CASSPRTSGGVAVTDTQYF
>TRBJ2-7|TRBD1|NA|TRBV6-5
TGTGCCAGCAGCTCCGGACAGGGACCCTACGAGCAGTACTTC
CASSSGQGPYEQYF
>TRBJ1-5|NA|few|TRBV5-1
TGCGCCAGCAGCTTGTCCCGACAGGTTGATAGCAATCAGCCCCAGCATTTT
CASSLSRQVDSNQPQHF
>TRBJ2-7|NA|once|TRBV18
TGTGCCAGCTCAGGCACTAACGAGCAGTACTTC
CASSGTNEQYF
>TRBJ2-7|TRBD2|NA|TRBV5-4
TGTGCCAGCAGTCCCGGGGGGGCTCAATACGAGCAGTACTTC
CASSPGGAQYEQYF
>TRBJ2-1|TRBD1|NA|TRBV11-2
TGTGCCAGCAGCAGGACAGGGTCAAGCAATGAGCAGTTCTTC
CASSRTGSSNEQFF
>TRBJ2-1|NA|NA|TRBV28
TGTGCCAGCAGCTTAAGGGATGAGCAGTTCTTC
CASSLRDEQFF
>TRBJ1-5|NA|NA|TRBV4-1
TGCGCCAGCAGCCAAGATTTAGGAGGCCAGCCCCAGCATTTT
CASSQDLGGQPQHF
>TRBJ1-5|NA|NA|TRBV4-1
TGCGCCAGCAGCCAGAAGCACGGGTCACAGCCCCAGCATTTT
CASSQKHGSQPQHF